This T cell receptor beta chain was retrieved from a study of CD8+CD57+ T cells in acquired aplastic anemia. Study-wide context: Sorted CD4+ and CD8+ cells yielded about 2.9 ug of DNA on average. Broader study findings: The same twenty-nine CD8+ CDR3 sequences occurred in patients and in controls. Patient and control CD8+ Simpson's diversity was not significantly different.

Selection for sequencing was limited to patients who had shown CD8+CD57+ cell expansion by flow cytometry. There were no patients without severe acquired aplastic anemia. The template used for profiling TCR beta VDJ and CDR3 was genomic DNA. TCRdb reprocessed the reads with MiXCR, giving one entry per CDR3 protein. Among around 170,000 distinct CDR3 sequences listed, less than 60% were seen once. CDR3 length equals 14 residues. Germline V gene sequence: CDR1 SNHLY, CDR2 FYNNEI. The V end was cut by 1 base, the J end by 1 base, with 7 bases between. As concerns this clonotype: What it recognizes is unknown.

The sequence was obtained from a human donor with aplastic anemia. This chain uses TRBV2 with TRBJ1-1; D remains ambiguous. The specimen was sorted CD4+, CD8+, or CD8+CD57+ T cells (not recorded which) from PBMCs. The CDR3 nucleotides read TGTGCCAGCAGTGAAGTGCACCCGAACACTGAAGCTTTCTTT. It is translated as CASSEVHPNTEAFF.